A single sample gave rise to the 12 T cell receptor beta chains below, sequenced in a study of technical replicates of blood from several donors. Repertoires were generated with immunoSEQ multiplex PCR, while TCRdb's copy carries only in-frame clones and drops some. The sample lists approximately 52,000 clones; more than 85% were seen once. Sequenced sample: PBMCs. These receptor sequences come from a human donor in good health. Some clones in this sample may be carry-over from other donors' samples.

The V and J genes are TRBV2 and TRBJ2-2; 12 bases agree with TRBD2. There are 14 residues in the CDR3. Per germline, CDR1 SNHLY and CDR2 FYNNEI. Unmatched junction bases numbered 4, after V lost 8 bases and J lost 6 bases. The CDR3 reads CASELAGGAGELFF. In DNA, the CDR3 is TGTGCCAGCGAACTAGCGGGGGGTGCCGGGGAGCTGTTTTTT.

This clone was seen only once. V and J are TRBV7-9 and TRBJ1-1; 7 bases are shared with TRBD1. The ends lost 5 bases at V and 0 bases at J; junction bases unmatched: 6. Looked up from germline, CDR1 is SEHNR and CDR2 is FQNEAQ (reference sequence). This CDR3 comprises 15 residues. The CDR3 reads CASSPGTVMNTEAFF. The CDR3 nucleotides read TGTGCCAGCAGCCCGGGGACAGTCATGAACACTGAAGCTTTCTTT.

The J gene is TRBJ2-1, the V gene TRBV29-1; 8 positions match TRBD2. After removal of 4 bases from V and 1 base from J, the junction contained 6 bases not matched to a gene. The germline gives CDR1 SQVTM, CDR2 ANQGSEA. There are 15 residues in the CDR3. The CDR3 sequence is CSVVGTGGSYNEQFF. The DNA of the CDR3 is TGCAGCGTTGTGGGTACGGGGGGGTCCTACAATGAGCAGTTCTTC.

The rearrangement links TRBV15 to TRBJ1-4, with D perhaps TRBD1 (6 bases). The germline CDR1 and CDR2 sequences are LNHNV and YYDKDF (reference sequence). This CDR3 has 16 residues. The V and J ends lost 5 bases and 3 bases respectively, with 16 bases between them. The CDR3 reads CATSLVEDSSNEKLFF. The CDR3, as DNA: TGTGCCACCAGCCTTGTCGAGGACAGCTCTAATGAAAAACTGTTTTTT.

V usage is TRBV30 and J usage is TRBJ1-2; the D gene is possibly TRBD1 (6 bases). The CDR3 contains 14 residues. Germline V lookup: CDR1 GTSNPN, CDR2 SVGIG (reference sequence). Trimming took 4 bases from V and 3 from J, leaving 15 bases between them. In DNA form, the CDR3 reads TGTGCCTGGACGGACAGCCCGGCGGACTATGGCTACACCTTC. Encoded protein: CAWTDSPADYGYTF. The full variable domain, with the rest looked up from reference TRBV30 and TRBJ1-2, is SQTIHQWPATLVQPVGSPLSLECTVEGTSNPNLYWYRQAAGRGLQLLFYSVGIGQISSEVPQNLSASRPQDRQFILSSKKLLLSDSGFYLCAWTDSPADYGYTFGSGTRLTVV.

The chain has TRBV7-2 and TRBJ1-1; no firm D call. The germline CDR1 and CDR2 sequences are SGHTA and FQGNSA. This CDR3 contains 14 residues. V was shortened by 5 bases and J by 0 bases, with 10 bases between the two germline ends. The CDR3 bases are TGTGCCAGCAGCCGCGATCGCGTGAACACTGAAGCTTTCTTT. Translating gives CASSRDRVNTEAFF.

A remark on this clone: The same CDR3 arises from other DNA sequences in this sample as well. The V call is TRBV5-1, the J call TRBJ2-5; 13 nucleotides align to TRBD2. Losses at the gene ends were 1 base for V and 2 bases for J; bases not matched to a gene: 5. The CDR3 covers 17 residues. Germline lookup yields CDR1 SGHRS and CDR2 YFSETQ. CDR3 amino acids: CASSLTSGGARQETQYF. CDR3 sequence (DNA): TGCGCCAGCAGCTTGACTAGCGGGGGGGCGAGGCAAGAGACCCAGTACTTC.

The chain combines TRBV18 with TRBJ2-7; 9 bases map to TRBD2. This CDR3 has 15 residues. V shed 1 base, J shed 2 bases, and the junction held 3 bases outside the gene matches. Germline V gives CDR1 KGHSH, CDR2 LQKENI. For the CDR3, the DNA is TGTGCCAGCTCACCACGACTAGCGGAAGCCTACGAGCAGTACTTC. Its protein is CASSPRLAEAYEQYF.

The table lists this clone with a count of one. This sequence joins TRBV10-3 and TRBJ2-2, with 7 bases identical to TRBD1. Unmatched junction bases numbered 8, after V lost 5 bases and J lost 2 bases. CDR1 and CDR2 (germline): ENHRY, SYGVKD. The CDR3 length is 16 residues. CDR3 DNA sequence: TGTGCCATCAGTTACCTCGGGACAGAAAACACCGGGGAGCTGTTTTTT. Amino acid sequence: CAISYLGTENTGELFF.

The chain carries TRBV7-3 and TRBJ2-6; maybe TRBD2 (5 bases). The germline V gene has CDR1 SGHTA and CDR2 FQGTGA. The CDR3 is made up of 16 amino acids. Trimming removed 2 bases from V and 2 bases from J, with 10 bases in between. CDR3 nucleotides: TGTGCCAGCAGCTTAGGCCCCGGGGCTGGGGCCAACGTCCTGACTTTC. Encoded protein: CASSLGPGAGANVLTF.

The gene calls are TRBV7-9 and TRBJ2-5; the match to TRBD2 covers 13 bases. CDR3 length: 18 amino acids. J was trimmed by 3 bases and V by 2 bases; bases with no gene match: 9. Germline V lookup: CDR1 SEHNR, CDR2 FQNEAQ (reference sequence). CDR3 amino acids: CASSLIWRTSGGEETQYF. As DNA, the CDR3 is TGTGCCAGCAGCTTAATTTGGCGAACTAGCGGGGGGGAAGAGACCCAGTACTTC.

CDR3 sequence (DNA): TGTGCCAGCAGTCCTAGCGGTAGCGGGGGGGCTGGGGCCAACGTCCTGACTTTC. Translation: CASSPSGSGGAGANVLTF. This chain uses TRBV9 with TRBJ2-6; 11 nucleotides agree with TRBD2. Germline trimming cut 5 bases from V and 2 bases from J; bases unmatched to any gene: 9. This CDR3 region has 18 residues. CDR1 and CDR2 from the germline V gene are SGDLS and YYNGEE.